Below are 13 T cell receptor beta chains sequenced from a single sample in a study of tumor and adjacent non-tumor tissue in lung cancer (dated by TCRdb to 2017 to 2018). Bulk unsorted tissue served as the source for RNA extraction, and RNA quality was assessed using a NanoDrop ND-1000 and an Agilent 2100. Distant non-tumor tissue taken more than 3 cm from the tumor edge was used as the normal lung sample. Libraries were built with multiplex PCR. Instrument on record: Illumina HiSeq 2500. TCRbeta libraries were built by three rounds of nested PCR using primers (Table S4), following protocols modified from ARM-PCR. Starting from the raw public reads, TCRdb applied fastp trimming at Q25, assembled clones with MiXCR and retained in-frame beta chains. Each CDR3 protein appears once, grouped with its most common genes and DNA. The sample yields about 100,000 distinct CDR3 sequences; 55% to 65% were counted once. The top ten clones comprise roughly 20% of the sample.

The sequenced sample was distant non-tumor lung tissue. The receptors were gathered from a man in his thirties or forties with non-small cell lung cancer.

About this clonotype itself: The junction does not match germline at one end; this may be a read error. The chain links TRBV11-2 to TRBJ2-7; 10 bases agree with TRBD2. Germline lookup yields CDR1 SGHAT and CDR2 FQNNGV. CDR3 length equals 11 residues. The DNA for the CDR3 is TGTGCCAACAGCGGGAGGGGCGAGCATTACTTC. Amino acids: CANSGRGEHYF.

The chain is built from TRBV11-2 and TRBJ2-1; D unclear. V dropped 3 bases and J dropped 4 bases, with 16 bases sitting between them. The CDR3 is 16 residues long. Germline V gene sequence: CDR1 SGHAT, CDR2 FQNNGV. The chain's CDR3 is CASSFIAVVVYNEQFF. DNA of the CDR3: TGTGCCAGCAGCTTTATTGCGGTAGTTGTATACAATGAGCAGTTCTTC.

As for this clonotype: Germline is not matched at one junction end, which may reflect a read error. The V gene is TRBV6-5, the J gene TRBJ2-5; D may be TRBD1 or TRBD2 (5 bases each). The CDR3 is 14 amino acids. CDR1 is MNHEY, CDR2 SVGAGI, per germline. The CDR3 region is CASSYQQGQGTPYF. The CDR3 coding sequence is TGTGCCAGCAGTTACCAACAAGGGCAAGGGACCCCGTACTTC.

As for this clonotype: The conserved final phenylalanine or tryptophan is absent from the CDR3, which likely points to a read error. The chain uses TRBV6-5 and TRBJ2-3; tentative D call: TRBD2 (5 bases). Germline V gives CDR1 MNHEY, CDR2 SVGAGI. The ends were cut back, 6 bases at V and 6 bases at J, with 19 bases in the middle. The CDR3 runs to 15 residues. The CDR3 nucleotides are TGTGCCAGCAGGGAGGTGAAGACTATTCATGATACGCAGTATCTT. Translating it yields CASREVKTIHDTQYL.

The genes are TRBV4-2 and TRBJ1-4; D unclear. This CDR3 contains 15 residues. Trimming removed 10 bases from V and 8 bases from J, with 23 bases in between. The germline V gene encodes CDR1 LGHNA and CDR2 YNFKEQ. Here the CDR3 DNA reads TGTGCCATCAGTCAAGATAGTCCAGTTGGGGAAAAACTGTTTTTT. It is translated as CAISQDSPVGEKLFF.

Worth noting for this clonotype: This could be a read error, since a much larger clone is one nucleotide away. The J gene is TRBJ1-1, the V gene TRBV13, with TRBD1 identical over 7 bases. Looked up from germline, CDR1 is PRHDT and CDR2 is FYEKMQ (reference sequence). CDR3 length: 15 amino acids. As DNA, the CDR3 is TGTGCCAGCAGCAGAGGGGACAGACCGAACACTAAAGCTTTCTTT. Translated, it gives CASSRGDRPNTKAFF.

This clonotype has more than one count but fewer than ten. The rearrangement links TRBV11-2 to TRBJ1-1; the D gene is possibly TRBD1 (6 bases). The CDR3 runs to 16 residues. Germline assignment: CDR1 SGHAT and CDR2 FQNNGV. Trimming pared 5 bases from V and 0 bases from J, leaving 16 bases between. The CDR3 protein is CASSPQGGQVNTEAFF. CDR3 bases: TGTGCCAGCAGCCCCCAAGGGGGGCAGGTGAACACTGAAGCTTTCTTT.

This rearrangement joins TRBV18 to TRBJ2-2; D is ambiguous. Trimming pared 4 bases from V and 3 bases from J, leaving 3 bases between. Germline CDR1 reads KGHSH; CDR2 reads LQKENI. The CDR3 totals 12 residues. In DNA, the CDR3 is TGTGCCAGCTCACTATACACCGGGGAGCTGTTTTTT. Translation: CASSLYTGELFF.

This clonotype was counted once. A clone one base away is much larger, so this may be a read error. CDR3: CSAAAGQGVEDTQYF. Here the CDR3 DNA reads TGCAGTGCTGCCGCGGGACAGGGGGTAGAAGATACCCAGTACTTC. The chain employs TRBV20-1 and TRBJ2-5, with 11 bases aligning to TRBD1. Germline values: CDR1 DFQATT, CDR2 SNEGSKA (reference sequence). This CDR3 has 15 residues.

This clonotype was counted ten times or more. Here the CDR3 DNA reads TGTGCCACCAATTACGGGGTCAATGAGCAGTTCTTC. Translating it yields CATNYGVNEQFF. V usage is TRBV6-1 and J usage is TRBJ2-1; TRBD2 is a possible D gene (5 bases). Germline assignment: CDR1 MNHNS and CDR2 SASEGT. V was trimmed by 10 bases and J by 6 bases, leaving 13 bases between them. This CDR3 has 12 residues.

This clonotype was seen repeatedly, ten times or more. CDR3 bases: TGTGCCAGCTGGAGTATGGCCAGGACCTACAATGAGCAGTTCTTC. Its protein is CASWSMARTYNEQFF. The genes are TRBV6-5 and TRBJ2-1; D is unclear. The CDR3 runs 15 residues. The germline V and J ends were trimmed by 8 bases and 2 bases, with 16 bases remaining between them. Germline V gives CDR1 MNHEY, CDR2 SVGAGI.

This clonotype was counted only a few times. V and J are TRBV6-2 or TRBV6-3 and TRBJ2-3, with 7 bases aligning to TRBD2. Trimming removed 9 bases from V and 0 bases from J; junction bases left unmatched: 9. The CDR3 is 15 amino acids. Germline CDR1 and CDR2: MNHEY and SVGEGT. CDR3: CARERGGQSTDTQYF. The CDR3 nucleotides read TGTGCCAGAGAAAGGGGAGGGCAAAGCACAGATACGCAGTATTTT.

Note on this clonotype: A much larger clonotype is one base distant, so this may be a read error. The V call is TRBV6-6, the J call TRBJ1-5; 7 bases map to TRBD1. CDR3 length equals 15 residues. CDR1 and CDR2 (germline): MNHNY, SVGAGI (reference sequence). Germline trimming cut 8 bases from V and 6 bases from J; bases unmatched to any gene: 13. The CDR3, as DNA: TGTGCCAGCGATGAGGGGGCGCTTCTTCTTCAGCCCCAGCATTTT. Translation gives CASDEGALLLQPQHF.